This TCR beta chain is drawn from a study of blood T cell repertoires in COVID-19. Overall study context: Specimens from acute and convalescent COVID-19 originated in the United States, Italy and Spain. PBMCs, B-cell-depleted T cells, or T cells were the source of the cDNA or gDNA that made up the material.

Seattle cases were enrolled at active infection and followed longitudinally. The CDR3 runs 11 residues. V dropped 3 bases and J dropped 7 bases, with 6 bases sitting between them. The germline CDR1 and CDR2 sequences are PRHDT and FYEKMQ (reference sequence). This clone was counted a few times. Sequencing used immunoSEQ multiplex PCR; TCRdb keeps in-frame clones, though not all of them. The table lists 200,000 to 250,000 clones, around 80% of them singletons. Sequencing used peripheral blood. The receptor was derived from a woman younger than 45 with COVID-19, enrolled during active disease. The rearrangement links TRBV13 to TRBJ2-5, with D perhaps matching TRBD2 (5 bases). CDR3 protein: CASSFEGTQYF. The CDR3 region has the DNA TGTGCCAGCAGCTTTGAGGGGACCCAGTACTTC.